Each of the 5 T cell receptor beta chains below was sequenced from the same sample in a study of persistence of HIV-infected CD4 T cells. For these receptors, no antigen is known. The stimulus was lysate of CMV-infected fibroblasts, around 11 ug/mL. CD40L-negative CD69-negative CD45RO-high memory CD4+ T cells were sorted as populations depleted of antigen-responding cells. Sequencing used immunoSEQ version 4 in survey mode. TCRdb's table, derived via immunoSEQ multiplex PCR, lists solely in-frame clones and lacks some. The sample consists of more than 45,000 clones, around 75% of them appearing once. The specimen was CD4+ T cells sorted from PBMCs after approximately 19-hour stimulation, collected from a patient who received antiretroviral therapy. Receptors were obtained from an adult man with HIV who was CMV-seropositive.

The chain has TRBV7-8 and TRBJ1-5, with 9 bases identical to TRBD1. This CDR3 is 14 amino acids long. Losses at the gene ends were 4 bases for V and 9 bases for J; bases not matched to a gene: 7. The germline V gene encodes CDR1 SGHVS and CDR2 FQNEAQ. The CDR3 nucleotides read TGTGCCAGCAGCTCCCGGGACAGGGTTCGGCCCCAGCATTTT. As protein: CASSSRDRVRPQHF.

The chain joins TRBV5-1 to TRBJ1-1; D may be TRBD1 (5 bases). The V gene's germline CDR1 is SGHRS and CDR2 YFSETQ. V was pared by 4 bases and J by 10 bases, with 20 bases between. This CDR3 contains 14 residues. The chain's CDR3 is CASSVTGGRTPAFF. The CDR3 DNA is TGCGCCAGCAGCGTTACAGGCGGGAGAACCCCAGCTTTCTTT.

The chain combines TRBV9 with TRBJ1-1; TRBD1 aligns across 8 bases. Germline CDR1 is SGDLS and CDR2 is YYNGEE. The V segment lost 0 bases and the J segment 2 bases; nucleotides outside the gene matches: 3. CDR3 length equals 15 residues. Written as DNA, the CDR3 is TGTGCCAGCAGCGTAGCGTCAGGGGGCAACACTGAAGCTTTCTTT. This translates into CASSVASGGNTEAFF.

The chain links TRBV3-1 (or the pseudogene TRBV3-2) to TRBJ1-1, with TRBD1 as a possible D gene (6 bases). Per germline, CDR1 LGHDT and CDR2 YNNKEL (reference sequence). The CDR3 is made up of 14 amino acids. With 2 bases removed from V and 1 base from J, the gap between germline ends came to 8 bases. The CDR3 bases are TGTGCCAGCAGCCAACGGACAGCGAACACTGAAGCTTTCTTT. Its protein product is CASSQRTANTEAFF.

V usage is TRBV4-3 and J usage is TRBJ1-2, with a tentative D call TRBD1 (5 bases). The CDR3 is 15 residues long. Germline V gene lookup returns CDR1 LGHNA and CDR2 YSLEER. Trimming removed 0 bases at V and 5 bases at J, with 13 bases between. CDR3 DNA sequence: TGCGCCAGCAGCCAAGAGGGAACAGGAATTTATGGCTACACCTTC. It translates to CASSQEGTGIYGYTF.